Listed below are T cell receptor beta chains from one sample, sequenced in a study of beta chain features in type 1 diabetes. This table comes from immunoSEQ multiplex PCR, and its TCRdb copy is limited to in-frame clones, with some not included. The sample has around 100,000 clones, 25% to 35% seen once; the top ten hold 0.5% to 0.6%. The sample consisted of central memory CD4+ T cells from blood. All receptors come from a woman aged 18 to 35 with type 1 diabetes. CDR3s include the opening cysteine and the closing phenylalanine or tryptophan. The size field is filled for only some rows; it gives once, few, many or a size class.

few,TRBJ2-2,TRBV11-2,CASSSPGTGGTRTGELFF
NA,TRBJ1-2,TRBV27,CASSPGPLPGIHGYTF
NA,TRBJ2-2,TRBV9,CTSSATTGTKNTGELFF
NA,TRBJ1-5,TRBV9,CASSPGQGMGGQPQHF
NA,TRBJ1-2,TRBV30,CAWSPGTDNGYTF
NA,TRBJ1-1,TRBV19,CASSRQRNTEAFF
NA,TRBJ2-2,TRBV9,CASSVNRGTGELFF
NA,TRBJ2-1,TRBV2,CASPSRTGENEQFF
NA,TRBJ2-5,TRBV7-2,CASSLGTSRETQYF
few,TRBJ2-3,TRBV14,CASSQGASPSTDTQYF
NA,TRBJ1-1,TRBV7-2,CASSFGHITEAFF
NA,TRBJ2-1,TRBV5-4,CASSLFPVDRVNEQFF
NA,TRBJ1-2,TRBV5-1,CASSLEGSTYGYTF
few,TRBJ2-1,TRBV7-2,CASRVTSPYNEQFF
few,TRBJ2-1,TRBV11-2,CASSLAGTGGYNEQFF
few,TRBJ2-1,TRBV7-3,CASSSATSGSYNEQFF
NA,TRBJ1-1,TRBV5-1,CASSSRDSLNTEAFF
NA,TRBJ1-4,TRBV7-9,CASSLTGRGEKLFF
few,TRBJ2-2,TRBV11-2,CASSLLGQGRDGELFF
NA,TRBJ1-4,TRBV30,CAWSVLRGGEKLFF
few,TRBJ2-2,TRBV5-4,CASSSSQGVGGELFF